Shown below are 4 T cell receptor beta chains from a single sample sequenced in a study of glioma-infiltrating T cells. Using RNA template, CDR3s of TCR alpha and beta were amplified with iRepertoire arm-PCR. TCRdb itself ran the multiplex PCR reads through MiXCR, one entry per CDR3 protein. This table has about 180,000 distinct CDR3 sequences, around 40% appearing once. The sample taken for sequencing was glioma tissue, nonneoplastic brain tissue, or PBMCs (not recorded which). These receptors came from a human donor with low-grade glioma or glioblastoma, undergoing nonglioma brain surgery, or in good health (not recorded which).

The chain joins TRBV2 to TRBJ2-1, with 7 bases fitting TRBD2. CDR1 is SNHLY and CDR2 is FYNNEI in the germline V gene. V was clipped by 4 bases and J by 8 bases; unmatched bases: 8. This CDR3 contains 14 residues. CDR3 coding DNA: TGTGCCAGCAGTGGGACTAGAAGTAGGGATGAGCAGTTCTTC. It specifies CASSGTRSRDEQFF.

This clonotype was seen at least ten times. V usage is TRBV7-9 and J usage is TRBJ2-3; D unclear. This CDR3 spans 15 amino acids. V lost 5 bases and J lost 0, with 12 bases in between. Germline V gene lookup returns CDR1 SEHNR and CDR2 FQNEAQ (reference sequence). The CDR3 here is CASSRYPRSTDTQYF. CDR3 sequence (DNA): TGTGCCAGCAGCCGTTACCCACGGAGCACAGATACGCAGTATTTT.

This clonotype showed up many times. The chain uses TRBV27 and TRBJ1-6; 9 bases map to TRBD1. This CDR3 comprises 14 residues. Germline V gives CDR1 MNHEY, CDR2 SMNVEV (reference sequence). With V trimmed by 2 bases and J by 10 bases, 3 bases remained unmatched. The CDR3 coding sequence is TGTGCCAGCAGTTTAAGGGGACAGGGCTCACCCCTCCACTTT. Translating it yields CASSLRGQGSPLHF.

This clonotype was observed many times. CDR3: CASSPTRATSYNEQFF. The DNA for the CDR3 is TGTGCCAGCAGCCCCACCCGGGCCACCTCCTACAATGAGCAGTTCTTC. The V and J genes are TRBV28 and TRBJ2-1; unclear D gene. The CDR3 extends over 16 amino acids. The V end lost 6 bases, the J end lost 0 bases, and 15 bases lay between the germline ends. CDR1 is MDHEN, CDR2 SYDVKM, per germline.